This TCR beta chain was captured by sequencing in a study of Graves' ophthalmopathy and Graves' hyperthyroidism. Points on this clonotype: A much larger clone lies one base from this, so it may be a read error.

From RNA, the CDR3 regions of TCR beta chains were amplified and sequenced. HTBI primers were employed in first-round RT-PCR, then a second-round multiplex PCR followed. In TCRdb, the multiplex PCR reads were re-called with MiXCR into one record per CDR3 protein. The sample holds around 660,000 distinct CDR3 sequences, more than 40% seen once. Ophthalmopathy donors showed moderate-to-severe activity, CAS ≥3, NOSPECS ≥4 and a duration under 3 months. CDR1 is ENHRY, CDR2 SYGVKD, per germline. Trimming removed 11 bases from V and 6 bases from J, with 16 bases in between. CDR3 length equals 12 residues. Sequencing was carried out using peripheral blood. This clonotype originated in an adult man with Graves' ophthalmopathy. The chain recombines TRBV10-3 with TRBJ1-2; D ambiguous. The DNA of the CDR3 is TGTGCCCCCCATGGGGTACCGGATGGCTACACCTTC. It yields the protein CAPHGVPDGYTF.